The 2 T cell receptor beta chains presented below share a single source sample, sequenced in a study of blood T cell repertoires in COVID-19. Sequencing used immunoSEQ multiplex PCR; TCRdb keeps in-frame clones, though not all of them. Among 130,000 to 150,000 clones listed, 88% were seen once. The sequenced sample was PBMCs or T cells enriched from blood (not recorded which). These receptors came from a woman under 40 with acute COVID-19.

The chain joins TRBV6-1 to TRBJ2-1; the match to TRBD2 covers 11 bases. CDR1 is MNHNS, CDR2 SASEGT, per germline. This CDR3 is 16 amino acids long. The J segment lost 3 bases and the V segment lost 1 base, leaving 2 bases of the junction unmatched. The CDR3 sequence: CASSEGLAGIYNEQFF. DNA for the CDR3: TGTGCCAGCAGTGAAGGACTAGCGGGGATCTACAATGAGCAGTTCTTC.

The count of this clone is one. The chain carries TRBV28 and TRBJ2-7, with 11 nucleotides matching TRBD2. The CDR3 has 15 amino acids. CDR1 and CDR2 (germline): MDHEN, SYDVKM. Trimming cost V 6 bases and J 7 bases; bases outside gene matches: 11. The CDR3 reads CASSFFLSGRGEQYF. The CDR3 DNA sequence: TGTGCCAGCAGCTTCTTCCTTAGCGGGAGGGGAGAGCAGTACTTC.